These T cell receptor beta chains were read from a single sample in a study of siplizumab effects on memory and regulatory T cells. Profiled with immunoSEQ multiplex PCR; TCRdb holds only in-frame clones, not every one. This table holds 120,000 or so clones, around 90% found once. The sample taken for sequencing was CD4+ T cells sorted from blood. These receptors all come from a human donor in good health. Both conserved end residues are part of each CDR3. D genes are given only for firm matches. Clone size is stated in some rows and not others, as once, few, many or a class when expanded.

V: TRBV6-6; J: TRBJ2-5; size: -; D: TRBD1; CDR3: CASSNTGERETQYF; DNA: TGTGCCAGCAGCAACACAGGGGAGAGAGAGACCCAGTACTTC
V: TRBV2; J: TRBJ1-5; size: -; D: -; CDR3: CASSGLYSNQPQHF; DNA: TGTGCCAGCAGTGGGCTTTATAGCAATCAGCCCCAGCATTTT
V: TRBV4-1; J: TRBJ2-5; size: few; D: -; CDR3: CASSRLQGSETQYF; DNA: TGCGCCAGCAGCCGATTGCAGGGGTCGGAGACCCAGTACTTC
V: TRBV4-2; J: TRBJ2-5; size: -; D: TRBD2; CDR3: CASSQEVVASGGETQYF; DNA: TGTGCCAGCAGCCAAGAAGTCGTGGCTAGCGGGGGAGAGACCCAGTACTTC
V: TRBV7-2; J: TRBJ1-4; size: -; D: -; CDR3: CASSFAGSFGGKLFF; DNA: TGTGCCAGCAGCTTTGCCGGGTCATTTGGAGGAAAACTGTTTTTT
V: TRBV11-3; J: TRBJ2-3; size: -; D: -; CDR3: CASSLDGVPDTQYF; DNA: TGTGCCAGCAGCTTAGACGGGGTTCCAGATACGCAGTATTTT
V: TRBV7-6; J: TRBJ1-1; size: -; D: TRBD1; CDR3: CASSQLGDRATEAFF; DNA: TGTGCCAGCAGCCAACTGGGGGACAGGGCCACTGAAGCTTTCTTT
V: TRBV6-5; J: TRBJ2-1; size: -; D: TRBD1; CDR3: CASRPDRDVDEQFF; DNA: TGTGCCAGCAGGCCGGACAGGGATGTAGATGAGCAGTTCTTC
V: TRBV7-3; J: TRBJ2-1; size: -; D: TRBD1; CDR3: CASSLDRAGNEQFF; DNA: TGTGCCAGCAGCCTGGACAGGGCTGGGAATGAGCAGTTCTTC
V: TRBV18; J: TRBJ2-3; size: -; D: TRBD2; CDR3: CASSPPTSTPDTQYF; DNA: TGTGCCAGCTCACCACCGACTAGCACCCCAGATACGCAGTATTTT
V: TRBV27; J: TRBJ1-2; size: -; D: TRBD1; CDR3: CASSPIITGGFGYTF; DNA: TGTGCCAGCAGTCCCATTATCACAGGGGGTTTTGGCTACACCTTC
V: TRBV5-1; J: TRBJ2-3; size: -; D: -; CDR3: CASSFNTGLDTQYF; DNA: TGCGCCAGCAGCTTTAACACAGGGTTAGATACGCAGTATTTT
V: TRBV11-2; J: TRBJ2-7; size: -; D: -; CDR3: CASSSSPREQYF; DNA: TGTGCCAGCAGCTCCTCGCCCCGCGAGCAGTACTTC
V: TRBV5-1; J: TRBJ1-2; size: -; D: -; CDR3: CASSLADTFNYGYTF; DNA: TGCGCCAGCAGCTTGGCAGACACTTTTAACTATGGCTACACCTTC
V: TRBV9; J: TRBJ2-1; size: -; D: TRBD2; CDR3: CASSVGSSGAYNEQFF; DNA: TGTGCCAGCAGCGTAGGCTCCAGCGGGGCCTACAATGAGCAGTTCTTC
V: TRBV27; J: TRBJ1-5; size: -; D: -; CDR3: CASSLVYHSNQPQHF; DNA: TGTGCCAGCAGTTTAGTCTACCATAGCAATCAGCCCCAGCATTTT
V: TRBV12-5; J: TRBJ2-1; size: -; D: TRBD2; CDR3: CASGPRLAGYNEQFF; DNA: TGTGCTAGTGGTCCGAGACTAGCGGGGTACAATGAGCAGTTCTTC
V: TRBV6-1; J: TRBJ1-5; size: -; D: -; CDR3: CASSEATGNQPQHF; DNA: TGTGCCAGCAGTGAAGCGACAGGTAATCAGCCCCAGCATTTT
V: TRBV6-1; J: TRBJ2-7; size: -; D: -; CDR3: CASSYDTEQYF; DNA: TGTGCCAGCAGTTACGATACCGAGCAGTACTTC
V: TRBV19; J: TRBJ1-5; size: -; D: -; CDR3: CASSRGSGESQHF; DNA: TGTGCCAGTAGTAGGGGTTCCGGGGAGTCCCAGCATTTT
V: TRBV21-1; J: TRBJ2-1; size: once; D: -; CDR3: CAITGGVAHHEQFF; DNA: TGTGCCATTACTGGGGGGGTAGCTCACCATGAGCAGTTCTTC
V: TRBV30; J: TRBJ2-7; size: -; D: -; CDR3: CAWSVRLGGGYEQYF; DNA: TGTGCCTGGAGTGTACGACTCGGAGGTGGGTACGAGCAGTACTTC
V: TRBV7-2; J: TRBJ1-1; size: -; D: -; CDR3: CASSSEVNTEAFF; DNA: TGTGCCAGCAGCTCAGAGGTGAACACTGAAGCTTTCTTT
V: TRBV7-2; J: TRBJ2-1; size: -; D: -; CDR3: CASSSYLGEPNEQFF; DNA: TGTGCCAGCAGCTCATACCTCGGGGAGCCGAATGAGCAGTTCTTC
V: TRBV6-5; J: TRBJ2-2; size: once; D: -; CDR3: CASRRGAGELFF; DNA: TGTGCCAGCAGACGTGGGGCCGGGGAGCTGTTTTTT